Below, 2 T cell receptor beta chains from the same sample are listed, as sequenced in a study of cytotoxic CD8 clonotypes in ibrutinib-treated CLL. Libraries were prepared by immunoSEQ multiplex PCR; TCRdb keeps only in-frame clonotypes and omits some of them. The sample consists of roughly 18,000 clones, 81% of them appearing once. Sequenced here: PBMCs, sampled before ibrutinib treatment. The receptor set was obtained from a human donor with chronic lymphocytic leukemia.

This chain connects TRBV25-1 to TRBJ1-1, with TRBD1 matching over 9 bases. Germline V gene lookup returns CDR1 MGHDK and CDR2 SYGVNS. V lost 1 base to trimming and J lost 4 bases; unmatched junction nucleotides: 4. CDR3 size: 15 residues. The CDR3: CASSEFRTGVTEAFF. For the CDR3, the DNA is TGTGCCAGCAGTGAATTTAGGACAGGGGTCACTGAAGCTTTCTTT.

The CDR3 sequence is CASSQVEGMRTEAFF. The DNA of the CDR3 is TGCGCCAGCAGCCAAGTGGAGGGTATGAGGACTGAAGCTTTCTTT. The J gene is TRBJ1-1, the V gene TRBV4-1, with D unresolved. CDR1 and CDR2 (germline): MGHRA, YSYEKL. This CDR3 comprises 15 residues. Trimming removed 1 base at V and 5 bases at J, with 14 bases between.